What follows are 15 T cell receptor beta chains derived from one specimen sequenced in a study of vaccination effects on CD4 cells after COVID-19. Their target antigens are unknown. Investigators separated out CD4+ T cells once less than 11 days of culture had passed. Vaccine administered to participants consisted of two doses of either BNT162b2 or mRNA-1273. Using immunoSEQ multiplex PCR, the repertoire was profiled, and TCRdb retains in-frame clones only, with some absent. Altogether roughly 40,000 clones are present, approximately 70% being singletons, with the ten largest covering approximately 7.7%. Material: CD4+ T cells from PBMCs cultured without peptide, obtained after COVID-19 vaccination. The receptors here all came from a human donor who received a COVID-19 vaccine.

The chain uses TRBV4-2 and TRBJ2-4; D uncertain. V shed 0 bases and J shed 0 bases, with 6 bases lying between them. The CDR3 has 15 amino acids. CDR1 LGHNA and CDR2 YNFKEQ come from the germline V gene. CDR3 in DNA: TGTGCCAGCAGCCAAGAAGGGTCAGCCAAAAACATTCAGTACTTC. Protein sequence: CASSQEGSAKNIQYF.

There are a few counts of this clone. This chain links TRBV3-1 (or the pseudogene TRBV3-2) with TRBJ2-1, with 15 bases identical to TRBD2. V shed 4 bases and J 7 bases; nucleotides not matched to a gene: 8. Per germline, CDR1 LGHDT and CDR2 YNNKEL (reference sequence). There are 17 residues in the CDR3. The CDR3 here is CASSLGLAGGKGNEQFF. DNA of the CDR3: TGTGCCAGCAGCCTCGGACTAGCGGGGGGGAAAGGAAATGAGCAGTTCTTC.

J is TRBJ2-1 and V is TRBV3-1 (or the pseudogene TRBV3-2), with D perhaps being TRBD1 or TRBD2 (5 bases each). CDR3 length: 17 amino acids. V lost 1 base and J 9 bases, leaving 22 bases between the germline ends. CDR1 and CDR2 (germline): LGHDT, YNNKEL (reference sequence). DNA of the CDR3: TGTGCCAGCAGCCAAGGGCTCCCCGGGACCGTCCTCGGTGAGCAGTTCTTC. Residues: CASSQGLPGTVLGEQFF.

This chain connects TRBV3-1 (or the pseudogene TRBV3-2) to TRBJ2-1, with 9 bases matching TRBD2. V trimming: 5 bases; J trimming: 2 bases; junction bases outside the gene matches: 4. The CDR3 loop spans 15 amino acids. The V gene's germline CDR1 is LGHDT and CDR2 YNNKEL (reference sequence). The CDR3 DNA sequence: TGTGCCAGCAGCGTAGCGGGGGATCCCTACAATGAGCAGTTCTTC. Its protein is CASSVAGDPYNEQFF.

The V gene is TRBV5-1, the J gene TRBJ2-3; TRBD2 matches 16 bases. The junction had 12 bases not matched to a gene; V was cut back by 5 bases and J by 6 bases. Germline V CDR1 and CDR2: SGHRS, YFSETQ. This CDR3 is built from 18 residues. This CDR3 is CASRQGTSGRAIGDTQYF. The CDR3 DNA reads as TGCGCCAGCAGACAAGGGACTAGCGGGAGGGCCATCGGGGATACGCAGTATTTT.

V usage is TRBV6-5 and J usage is TRBJ1-5, with a tentative D call TRBD1 (5 bases). The CDR3 length is 15 residues. Germline lookup yields CDR1 MNHEY and CDR2 SVGAGI. V lost 0 bases and J lost 3, with 9 bases in between. In nucleotides, the CDR3 is TGTGCCAGCAGTTACTCGGGGGGTGACAATCAGCCCCAGCATTTT. Amino acid sequence: CASSYSGGDNQPQHF.

The chain couples TRBV29-1 to TRBJ1-1; 8 bases map to TRBD1. Unmatched junction bases numbered 4, after V lost 6 bases and J lost 1 base. This CDR3 is built from 13 residues. Per the germline V gene, CDR1 is SQVTM and CDR2 is ANQGSEA. The CDR3 nucleotides read TGCAGCGTGAAGGGACAGGCGAACACTGAAGCTTTCTTT. This codes for CSVKGQANTEAFF.

The chain links TRBV19 to TRBJ2-7; 7 bases are a match to TRBD2. Trimming took 2 bases from V and 2 from J; bases not matched to a gene: 3. Germline CDR1 and CDR2: LNHDA and SQIVND (reference sequence). The length of the CDR3 is 14 residues. CDR3 coding DNA: TGTGCCAGTAGTATAACCGGGACTACCTACGAGCAGTACTTC. This encodes CASSITGTTYEQYF.

This clone came up a few times. The chain has TRBV10-1 and TRBJ2-1, with 8 bases aligning to TRBD2. Germline trimming cut 5 bases from V and 6 bases from J; bases unmatched to any gene: 6. The germline V gene encodes CDR1 WNHNN and CDR2 SYGVQD (reference sequence). The CDR3 totals 14 residues. The CDR3 reads CASSPGTSVNEQFF. The CDR3 region has the DNA TGCGCCAGCAGTCCCGGGACTAGTGTCAATGAGCAGTTCTTC.

The chain links TRBV7-2 to TRBJ2-2, with 10 bases that match TRBD2. J lost 5 bases, V lost 3 bases, and 3 bases had no gene match. The CDR3 length is 15 residues. The germline gives CDR1 SGHTA, CDR2 FQGNSA. CDR3 coding DNA: TGTGCCAGCAGCTTCAGAGCGGGAGGGACCGGGGAGCTGTTTTTT. Translated: CASSFRAGGTGELFF.

This clone was counted between two and nine times. This chain connects TRBV7-9 to TRBJ2-5; 7 bases match TRBD2. Germline trimming cut 1 base from V and 3 bases from J; bases unmatched to any gene: 5. CDR3 size: 15 residues. Germline V gene lookup returns CDR1 SEHNR and CDR2 FQNEAQ (reference sequence). CDR3 loop: CASSLGRGSKETQYF. CDR3 nucleotide sequence: TGTGCCAGCAGCTTAGGGCGGGGGTCCAAAGAGACCCAGTACTTC.

The chain uses TRBV18 and TRBJ1-1; a possible D gene is TRBD1 (5 bases). The germline gives CDR1 KGHSH, CDR2 LQKENI. This CDR3 region has 13 residues. The germline V and J ends were trimmed by 3 bases and 3 bases, with 8 bases remaining between them. CDR3 sequence (DNA): TGTGCCAGCTCACCTGAACAGGACACTGAAGCTTTCTTT. It translates to CASSPEQDTEAFF.

The gene calls are TRBV7-9 and TRBJ1-1; D may be TRBD1 (6 bases). The CDR3 is 13 amino acids. Trimming removed 5 bases at V and 3 bases at J, with 10 bases between. Germline V gene data show CDR1 as SEHNR and CDR2 as FQNEAQ (reference sequence). The CDR3 region has the DNA TGTGCCAGCAGCGCTAACAGGGACACTGAAGCTTTCTTT. Protein: CASSANRDTEAFF.

The chain has TRBV12-5 and TRBJ1-1, with D uncertain. Per the germline V gene, CDR1 is LGHNT and CDR2 is FRNRAP. Trimming left V 1 base short and J 4 bases short, with 7 bases between. This CDR3 is built from 13 residues. CDR3: CASGLEVPTEAFF. The CDR3 nucleotides read TGTGCTAGTGGTTTGGAAGTGCCCACTGAAGCTTTCTTT.

The chain links TRBV11-2 to TRBJ1-6; maybe TRBD1 (6 bases). The V and J ends lost 0 bases and 7 bases respectively, with 19 bases between them. Germline V gene lookup returns CDR1 SGHAT and CDR2 FQNNGV. This CDR3 has 18 amino acids. CDR3 nucleotides: TGTGCCAGCAGCTTAGACACAAAAGGGACACGCCGAAATTCACCCCTCCACTTT. Translating gives CASSLDTKGTRRNSPLHF. The full variable domain, its missing parts supplied by reference TRBV11-2 and TRBJ1-6, is EAGVAQSPRYKIIEKRQSVAFWCNPISGHATLYWYQQILGQGPKLLIQFQNNGVVDDSQLPKDRFSAERLKGVDSTLKIQPAKLEDSAVYLCASSLDTKGTRRNSPLHFGNGTRLTVT.